These 16 T cell receptor beta chains were all obtained from the same sample, sequenced in a study of long-term antiretroviral therapy in people with HIV. The assay used was immunoSEQ (version v3.0), run at survey level. Sequencing used immunoSEQ multiplex PCR; TCRdb keeps in-frame clones, though not all of them. The data contain around 16,000 clones, around 85% of them singletons. Sequencing used unsorted PBMCs, obtained around 1.3 years before starting antiretroviral therapy. The receptors were sampled from a man aged 25 to 45 with HIV.

The chain recombines TRBV10-3 with TRBJ1-1; D not resolved. Germline values: CDR1 ENHRY, CDR2 SYGVKD. CDR3 length: 14 amino acids. V lost 4 bases, J lost 1 base, and 10 bases lay in between. The CDR3 loop is CAISGEGRNTEAFF. CDR3 sequence (DNA): TGTGCCATCAGTGGGGAAGGAAGGAACACTGAAGCTTTCTTT.

V and J are TRBV27 and TRBJ2-6; D not resolved. The CDR3 runs to 15 residues. V was cut by 6 bases and J by 0 bases, with 9 bases left in between. The germline gives CDR1 MNHEY, CDR2 SMNVEV (reference sequence). The CDR3 loop reads CASSVRRSGANVLTF. The CDR3 DNA reads TGTGCCAGCAGCGTCAGGCGCTCTGGGGCCAACGTCCTGACTTTC.

This clone has a single count. The chain links TRBV5-1 to TRBJ2-3; TRBD2 aligns across 11 bases. In germline, CDR1 is SGHRS, CDR2 YFSETQ. This CDR3 has 17 residues. V lost 2 bases to trimming and J lost 2 bases; unmatched junction nucleotides: 7. For the CDR3, the DNA is TGCGCCAGCAGCTTTCTAGCGGGGGGCCCAACCACAGATACGCAGTATTTT. Residues: CASSFLAGGPTTDTQYF.

The chain is built from TRBV19 and TRBJ1-1; 8 nucleotides align to TRBD1. V lost 6 bases and J lost 6; bases outside the gene matches: 9. The CDR3 spans 14 residues. Germline V gene lookup returns CDR1 LNHDA and CDR2 SQIVND (reference sequence). The CDR3 is CASRPQGAGAEAFF. The CDR3, as DNA: TGTGCCAGTAGACCCCAGGGGGCAGGCGCTGAAGCTTTCTTT.

The V gene is TRBV5-1, the J gene TRBJ2-4; D perhaps matches TRBD1 (6 bases). Germline CDR1 is SGHRS and CDR2 is YFSETQ. The CDR3 runs 15 residues. Deletions cut 6 bases from V and 3 bases from J, with 16 bases between. The chain's CDR3 is CASNIQGSVKNIQYF. DNA for the CDR3: TGCGCCAGCAACATACAGGGTTCGGTCAAAAACATTCAGTACTTC.

J is TRBJ1-1 and V is TRBV10-3, with TRBD1 as a possible D gene (6 bases). CDR3 length: 15 residues. Trimming took 4 bases from V and 2 from J, leaving 14 bases between them. In germline, CDR1 is ENHRY, CDR2 SYGVKD. CDR3 loop: CAISAGAPYNTEAFF. The CDR3 DNA follows: TGTGCCATCAGTGCAGGGGCCCCCTACAACACTGAAGCTTTCTTT.

V is TRBV27 and J is TRBJ2-7, with a possible D match to TRBD1 (5 bases). Germline loops: CDR1 MNHEY, CDR2 SMNVEV (reference sequence). The V end was cut by 2 bases, the J end by 7 bases, with 9 bases between. The CDR3 is made up of 12 amino acids. The CDR3 region has the DNA TGTGCCAGCAGTTTACCAGGGCCTGAGCAGTACTTC. This sequence encodes CASSLPGPEQYF.

The V gene is TRBV14, the J gene TRBJ1-1, with D uncertain. The CDR3 is 14 residues long. Per the germline V gene, CDR1 is SGHDN and CDR2 is FVKESK. V was pared by 4 bases and J by 7 bases, with 16 bases between. CDR3 protein: CASSPADVPSEAFF. The CDR3 nucleotides read TGTGCCAGCAGCCCCGCGGACGTGCCAAGTGAAGCTTTCTTT.

In DNA, the CDR3 is TGTGCCAGCCACCCGAAAAGTCCCCAGGAGGAGACCCAGTACTTC. It translates to CASHPKSPQEETQYF. V usage is TRBV5-4 and J usage is TRBJ2-5, with D uncertain. Per germline, CDR1 SGHNT and CDR2 YYREEE (reference sequence). The CDR3 loop spans 15 amino acids. Trimming stripped 7 bases from V and 5 bases from J, with 21 bases between.

The chain uses TRBV28 and TRBJ2-6, with a tentative D call TRBD1 (5 bases). The germline V and J ends were trimmed by 8 bases and 1 base, with 12 bases remaining between them. The CDR3 spans 15 residues. Germline CDR1 MDHEN, CDR2 SYDVKM. The chain's CDR3 is CASATQGSGANVLTF. CDR3 bases: TGTGCCAGCGCAACCCAGGGTTCTGGGGCCAACGTCCTGACTTTC.

The rearrangement uses TRBV14 and TRBJ2-5; D might be TRBD1 (6 bases). The CDR3 sequence is 14 residues long. V gave up 4 bases and J gave up 0 bases, with 9 bases separating them. Germline V gene data show CDR1 as SGHDN and CDR2 as FVKESK. DNA of the CDR3: TGTGCCAGCAGCCCTGGGGGCAACCAAGAGACCCAGTACTTC. Its translation: CASSPGGNQETQYF. Full variable domain (outside the CDR3, taken from reference TRBV14 and TRBJ2-5): EAGVTQFPSHSVIEKGQTVTLRCDPISGHDNLYWYRRVMGKEIKFLLHFVKESKQDESGMPNNRFLAERTGGTYSTLKVQPAELEDSGVYFCASSPGGNQETQYFGPGTRLLVL.

The rearrangement links TRBV7-9 to TRBJ2-1; 7 bases line up with TRBD2. The CDR3 runs 15 residues. Unmatched junction bases numbered 17, after V lost 10 bases and J lost 8 bases. Germline CDR1 reads SEHNR; CDR2 reads FQNEAQ (reference sequence). Written as DNA, the CDR3 is TGTGCCATCTTGCCGGAGGTGGGAGGGCCCCATGAGCAGTTCTTC. It is translated as CAILPEVGGPHEQFF.

J is TRBJ2-1 and V is TRBV25-1; 8 nucleotides align to TRBD1. This CDR3 spans 15 amino acids. With V trimmed by 2 bases and J by 8 bases, 8 bases remained unmatched. CDR1 is MGHDK, CDR2 SYGVNS, per germline. The CDR3 reads CASSEGGQGKHEQFF. The CDR3 DNA follows: TGTGCCAGCAGTGAAGGCGGACAGGGCAAACATGAGCAGTTCTTC.

The chain links TRBV2 to TRBJ2-7; D may correspond to TRBD1 or TRBD2 (5 bases each). This CDR3 comprises 13 residues. Trimming took off 6 bases at V and 2 bases at J, with 11 bases between the two ends. Germline assignment: CDR1 SNHLY and CDR2 FYNNEI. The CDR3 sequence is CASRGELTYEQYF. CDR3 bases: TGTGCCAGCAGGGGGGAATTGACCTACGAGCAGTACTTC.

In its sample, this clone ranks as medium-sized (0.01 to 0.1%). This CDR3 is CSVATSTTYEQYF. CDR3 nucleotide sequence: TGCAGCGTTGCCACTAGCACGACCTACGAGCAGTACTTC. This sequence joins TRBV29-1 and TRBJ2-7; the D gene is possibly TRBD2 (6 bases). The CDR3 covers 13 residues. CDR1 and CDR2 from the germline V gene are SQVTM and ANQGSEA. V dropped 4 bases and J dropped 2 bases, with 12 bases sitting between them.

V gene TRBV7-9 combines with J gene TRBJ2-4; 7 nucleotides line up with TRBD2. The CDR3 has 17 residues. Germline values: CDR1 SEHNR, CDR2 FQNEAQ (reference sequence). The V and J ends lost 4 bases and 0 bases, in that order; junction bases with no gene match: 9. For the CDR3, the DNA is TGTGCCAGCAGCTCTCGCGGGGACTACCTAGCCAAAAACATTCAGTACTTC. Translation: CASSSRGDYLAKNIQYF.